A selection of T cell receptor beta chains follows, all from one sample in a study of T cell changes during pregnancy in multiple sclerosis. TCRdb's table, derived via immunoSEQ multiplex PCR, lists solely in-frame clones and lacks some. The sample lists about 70,000 clones; under 95% were seen once. This specimen consisted of peripheral blood, obtained in the third trimester of pregnancy. These receptor sequences come from a female donor in good health, enrolled as a control in a pregnancy study. CDR3s include the opening cysteine and the closing phenylalanine or tryptophan. The order of the fields is D gene, J gene, V gene, clone size, CDR3 protein, CDR3 DNA. D genes are given only for firm matches. The size field is filled for only some rows; it gives once, few, many or a size class.

d_gene: .; j_gene: TRBJ1-5; v_gene: TRBV5-4; abundance: .; CDR3aa: CASSLGSNQPQHF; CDR3nt: TGTGCCAGCAGCTTGGGCAGTAATCAGCCCCAGCATTTT
d_gene: .; j_gene: TRBJ1-3; v_gene: TRBV10-3; abundance: .; CDR3aa: CAISLGGSGNTIYF; CDR3nt: TGTGCCATCAGCCTGGGAGGGAGTGGAAACACCATATATTTT
d_gene: TRBD2; j_gene: TRBJ2-3; v_gene: TRBV5-4; abundance: .; CDR3aa: CATSSGLTDTQYF; CDR3nt: TGTGCCACCTCTAGCGGCCTCACAGATACGCAGTATTTT
d_gene: .; j_gene: TRBJ1-3; v_gene: TRBV18; abundance: .; CDR3aa: CASSLQGKNPQGNTIYF; CDR3nt: TGTGCCAGCTCACTCCAGGGGAAGAATCCGCAAGGAAACACCATATATTTT
d_gene: .; j_gene: TRBJ1-1; v_gene: TRBV27; abundance: few; CDR3aa: CASRQGNTEAFF; CDR3nt: TGTGCCAGCAGGCAGGGGAACACTGAAGCTTTCTTT
d_gene: .; j_gene: TRBJ1-3; v_gene: TRBV9; abundance: .; CDR3aa: CASSVTAGVGGNTIYF; CDR3nt: TGTGCCAGCAGCGTAACCGCAGGGGTAGGAGGAAACACCATATATTTT
d_gene: .; j_gene: TRBJ2-1; v_gene: TRBV7-2; abundance: .; CDR3aa: CASSSTYGVEQFF; CDR3nt: TGTGCCAGCAGCTCCACCTACGGGGTAGAACAGTTCTTC
d_gene: .; j_gene: TRBJ2-7; v_gene: TRBV18; abundance: few; CDR3aa: CASSPEGKTGYEQYF; CDR3nt: TGTGCCAGCTCACCCGAAGGAAAGACAGGCTACGAGCAGTACTTC
d_gene: .; j_gene: TRBJ1-5; v_gene: TRBV9; abundance: .; CDR3aa: CASSVGWAANQPQHF; CDR3nt: TGTGCCAGCAGCGTAGGGTGGGCTGCGAATCAGCCCCAGCATTTT
d_gene: .; j_gene: TRBJ1-4; v_gene: TRBV5-6; abundance: .; CDR3aa: CASSLDGGGGEKLFF; CDR3nt: TGTGCCAGCAGCTTGGACGGGGGAGGGGGAGAAAAACTGTTTTTT
d_gene: TRBD1; j_gene: TRBJ1-1; v_gene: TRBV7-8; abundance: .; CDR3aa: CASSLKRGHSGNTEAFF; CDR3nt: TGTGCCAGCAGCTTAAAGAGGGGGCATTCGGGGAACACTGAAGCTTTCTTT
d_gene: TRBD1; j_gene: TRBJ1-5; v_gene: TRBV25-1; abundance: .; CDR3aa: CASSPRGQGHQPQHF; CDR3nt: TGTGCCAGCAGTCCCAGGGGACAGGGCCATCAGCCCCAGCATTTT
d_gene: TRBD1; j_gene: TRBJ1-2; v_gene: TRBV7-3; abundance: .; CDR3aa: CASSIRDRGASAEGYTF; CDR3nt: TGTGCCAGCAGCATCCGGGACAGGGGCGCTTCGGCTGAGGGCTACACCTTC
d_gene: TRBD1; j_gene: TRBJ1-1; v_gene: TRBV7-9; abundance: few; CDR3aa: CASSLDSGGRTEAFF; CDR3nt: TGTGCCAGCAGCTTAGACTCAGGGGGAAGGACTGAAGCTTTCTTT
d_gene: TRBD2; j_gene: TRBJ2-7; v_gene: TRBV6-5; abundance: .; CDR3aa: CASSYGWGGNYEQYF; CDR3nt: TGTGCCAGCAGTTACGGATGGGGGGGGAACTACGAGCAGTACTTC
d_gene: .; j_gene: TRBJ2-3; v_gene: TRBV6-1; abundance: .; CDR3aa: CASSESRDTQYF; CDR3nt: TGTGCCAGCAGTGAATCCCGGGATACGCAGTATTTT
d_gene: .; j_gene: TRBJ1-1; v_gene: TRBV6-6; abundance: .; CDR3aa: CASWRKSGTEAFF; CDR3nt: TGTGCCAGTTGGAGGAAGTCGGGTACTGAAGCTTTCTTT
d_gene: .; j_gene: TRBJ2-1; v_gene: TRBV4-3; abundance: .; CDR3aa: CASSQDSQGNEQFF; CDR3nt: TGCGCCAGCAGCCAAGATTCCCAGGGGAATGAGCAGTTCTTC
d_gene: .; j_gene: TRBJ1-2; v_gene: TRBV15; abundance: .; CDR3aa: CATSRVGGADYGYTF; CDR3nt: TGTGCCACCAGCAGAGTTGGGGGGGCGGACTATGGCTACACCTTC
d_gene: .; j_gene: TRBJ1-1; v_gene: TRBV15; abundance: .; CDR3aa: CATSRTGNTEAFF; CDR3nt: TGTGCCACCAGCAGAACAGGGAACACTGAAGCTTTCTTT
d_gene: TRBD1; j_gene: TRBJ2-5; v_gene: TRBV7-3; abundance: .; CDR3aa: CASSSSGTGAETQYF; CDR3nt: TGTGCCAGCAGCTCGTCAGGGACAGGGGCAGAGACCCAGTACTTC
d_gene: TRBD1; j_gene: TRBJ1-2; v_gene: TRBV5-4; abundance: .; CDR3aa: CASTIGTGGYTF; CDR3nt: TGTGCCAGCACCATTGGGACAGGGGGCTACACCTTC
d_gene: TRBD1; j_gene: TRBJ2-7; v_gene: TRBV5-1; abundance: few; CDR3aa: CASSLTGQSYEQYF; CDR3nt: TGCGCCAGCAGCTTGACGGGACAGTCCTACGAGCAGTACTTC
d_gene: .; j_gene: TRBJ1-1; v_gene: TRBV5-5; abundance: .; CDR3aa: CASSSGQLTEAFF; CDR3nt: TGTGCCAGCAGCTCCGGACAACTCACTGAAGCTTTCTTT
d_gene: TRBD1; j_gene: TRBJ1-2; v_gene: TRBV7-3; abundance: .; CDR3aa: CASSLGHRQGYGYTF; CDR3nt: TGTGCCAGCAGCTTAGGTCATAGACAGGGCTATGGCTACACCTTC
d_gene: .; j_gene: TRBJ2-5; v_gene: TRBV18; abundance: .; CDR3aa: CASSPGAGQQETQYF; CDR3nt: TGTGCCAGCTCACCAGGGGCAGGACAACAAGAGACCCAGTACTTC
d_gene: .; j_gene: TRBJ1-3; v_gene: TRBV4-1; abundance: once; CDR3aa: CASSQEVRYRPSRYGNTIYF; CDR3nt: TGCGCCAGCAGCCAAGAGGTTCGATACAGGCCTTCACGATATGGAAACACCATATATTTT
d_gene: .; j_gene: TRBJ2-5; v_gene: TRBV7-2; abundance: .; CDR3aa: CASSLEATRGETQYF; CDR3nt: TGTGCCAGCAGCTTAGAGGCCACCCGGGGAGAGACCCAGTACTTC
d_gene: TRBD2; j_gene: TRBJ2-7; v_gene: TRBV4-2; abundance: .; CDR3aa: CASSQGLADSYEQYF; CDR3nt: TGTGCCAGCAGCCAAGGGCTAGCGGACTCCTACGAGCAGTACTTC
d_gene: TRBD1; j_gene: TRBJ1-1; v_gene: TRBV15; abundance: .; CDR3aa: CATSRVPGQGTNTEAFF; CDR3nt: TGTGCCACCAGCAGAGTCCCGGGACAGGGGACAAACACTGAAGCTTTCTTT
d_gene: .; j_gene: TRBJ1-4; v_gene: TRBV7-2; abundance: .; CDR3aa: CASSLVLATNEKLFF; CDR3nt: TGTGCCAGCAGCTTAGTCCTAGCAACTAATGAAAAACTGTTTTTT
d_gene: .; j_gene: TRBJ2-5; v_gene: TRBV10-2; abundance: .; CDR3aa: CASSDTGTPKLAQYF; CDR3nt: TGCGCCAGCAGTGACACCGGGACACCTAAATTGGCCCAGTACTTC
d_gene: .; j_gene: TRBJ1-2; v_gene: TRBV7-8; abundance: .; CDR3aa: CASSLENRDIKNYGYTF; CDR3nt: TGTGCCAGCAGCTTAGAGAACCGGGACATAAAAAACTATGGCTACACCTTC
d_gene: TRBD2; j_gene: TRBJ2-1; v_gene: TRBV19; abundance: .; CDR3aa: CASSIRLAGPNEQFF; CDR3nt: TGTGCCAGTAGTATACGACTAGCGGGCCCCAATGAGCAGTTCTTC
d_gene: .; j_gene: TRBJ2-3; v_gene: TRBV4-3; abundance: .; CDR3aa: CASSQDVVLEGDTQYF; CDR3nt: TGCGCCAGCAGCCAAGATGTAGTATTAGAGGGAGATACGCAGTATTTT
d_gene: .; j_gene: TRBJ1-3; v_gene: TRBV7-2; abundance: .; CDR3aa: CASSPSGASYTIYF; CDR3nt: TGTGCCAGCAGCCCCAGCGGGGCGTCGTACACCATATATTTT
d_gene: TRBD2; j_gene: TRBJ2-1; v_gene: TRBV18; abundance: .; CDR3aa: CASSPPTSGGVRDEQFF; CDR3nt: TGTGCCAGCTCACCACCGACTAGCGGGGGGGTAAGGGATGAGCAGTTCTTC
d_gene: .; j_gene: TRBJ2-2; v_gene: TRBV7-9; abundance: .; CDR3aa: CASSFPNRGGELFF; CDR3nt: TGTGCCAGCAGTTTCCCTAATAGGGGCGGGGAGCTGTTTTTT